A selection of T cell receptor beta chains follows, all from one sample in a study of Ad26.COV2.S vaccination and SARS-CoV-2 variants. Assay: immunoSEQ multiplex PCR; the TCRdb copy retains only in-frame clones and omits some. This table has about 680,000 clones, around 90% appearing once. The source was peripheral blood, collected in a trial of Ad26.COV2.S vaccine versus placebo. The receptors here all came from a person between 18 and 65 years old who received the Ad26.COV2.S COVID-19 vaccine or a placebo. Each CDR3 is given with its conserved first and last residue. The order of the fields is clone size, D gene, J gene, V gene, CDR3 DNA, CDR3 protein. A D gene is named only where the DNA matches it firmly. Some rows have no size entry. The others give once, few or many, or a class for an expanded clone.

>.|TRBD2|TRBJ2-2|TRBV19
TGTGCCAGTAGTATAACACTCCGGGGGGGAGTCACCGGGGAGCTGTTTTTT
CASSITLRGGVTGELFF
>.|TRBD1|TRBJ1-5|TRBV11-2
TGTGCCAGCAGCCCGGGACAGGGAATAGGACAGCCCCAGCATTTT
CASSPGQGIGQPQHF
>once|.|TRBJ1-2|TRBV5-1
TGCGCCAGCAGCTTGGATGACCGGTATGGCTACACCTTC
CASSLDDRYGYTF
>.|TRBD2|TRBJ2-3|TRBV7-9
TGTGCCAGCAGCTTAGTAGGGAGGGACACAGATACGCAGTATTTT
CASSLVGRDTDTQYF
>.|TRBD1|TRBJ1-2|TRBV18
TGTGCCAGCTCCTCAGGTGACAGGGCCTATGGCTACACCTTC
CASSSGDRAYGYTF
>few|TRBD1|TRBJ2-7|TRBV11-1
TGTGCCAGCAGCCGGCCGGGACAGGGGCTTTACGAGCAGTACTTC
CASSRPGQGLYEQYF
>.|.|TRBJ2-5|TRBV9
TGTGCCAGCAGCGGCTCTCCGGCCACAGCGACAGAGACCCAGTACTTC
CASSGSPATATETQYF
>many|TRBD1|TRBJ1-6|TRBV6-5
TGTGCCAGCAGTTACTCCAGGGGGAGCTCACCCCTCCACTTT
CASSYSRGSSPLHF
>.|TRBD1|TRBJ1-3|TRBV11-2
TGTGCCAGCAGCTCCCGGACAGGGGCTGGAAACACCATATATTTT
CASSSRTGAGNTIYF
>.|.|TRBJ2-5|TRBV7-9
TGTGCCAGCAGCTTAGACGGAGGAGAGACCCAGTACTTC
CASSLDGGETQYF
>.|TRBD2|TRBJ2-3|TRBV20-1
TGCAGTGCTAGTAGCGGGGGCAAGGCAGATACGCAGTATTTT
CSASSGGKADTQYF
>.|TRBD2|TRBJ2-3|TRBV4-1
TGCGCCAGCAGCCAAGATCTGCTAGCGGGGGGGATCACAGATACGCAGTATTTT
CASSQDLLAGGITDTQYF
>.|.|TRBJ2-1|TRBV5-1
TGCGCCAGCAGCTCCGAGGTAGGACGAAATGAGCAGTTCTTC
CASSSEVGRNEQFF
>few|.|TRBJ2-7|TRBV3-1/TRBV3-2
TGTGCCAGCAGCCAAGGGACGGGGCTCGGGCACGAGCAGTACTTC
CASSQGTGLGHEQYF
>.|.|TRBJ2-1|TRBV11-3
TGTGCCAGCAGCTTCACGGGAAACAATGAGCAGTTCTTC
CASSFTGNNEQFF
>.|.|TRBJ1-4|TRBV7-8
TGTGCCAGCAGCCCCCCGGGCTCCCCCCCGGATTTT
CASSPPGSPPDF
>.|.|TRBJ2-3|TRBV20-1
TGCAGTGCTAGTGGCCTGGGGAACACAGATACGCAGTATTTT
CSASGLGNTDTQYF
>.|TRBD2|TRBJ2-7|TRBV10-1
TGCGCCAGCAGTGACGCTAGCGGGAGGGCCGGGGAGCAGTACTTC
CASSDASGRAGEQYF
>.|.|TRBJ1-3|TRBV18
TGTGCCAGCTCTCTACTCCTAGGGGTCTCTGGAAACACCATATATTTT
CASSLLLGVSGNTIYF
>few|.|TRBJ1-1|TRBV10-3
TGTGCCATCTCGGCAGAGTCCACTGAAGCTTTCTTT
CAISAESTEAFF
>.|.|TRBJ1-1|TRBV11-2
TGTGCCAGCAGCTTAGTGGGTACTGAAGCTTTCTTT
CASSLVGTEAFF
>.|TRBD1|TRBJ2-2|TRBV6-4
TGTGCCAGCCGACAAGCACAGGGGGCCGGGGAGCTGTTTTTT
CASRQAQGAGELFF
>.|TRBD1|TRBJ1-2|TRBV4-1
TGCGCCAGCAGCTTCCGACAGGGTGATGGCTACACCTTC
CASSFRQGDGYTF
>.|TRBD1|TRBJ1-2|TRBV14
TGTGCCAGCAGCAACCGCGGACAGGGAGGAGATGGCTACACCTTC
CASSNRGQGGDGYTF
>few|.|TRBJ2-7|TRBV20-1
TGCAGTGCTAGTTATGCGGGGGCCCTGGGGTACTACTTC
CSASYAGALGYYF
>once|.|TRBJ1-4|TRBV11-2
TGTGCCAGCAGCTTACTGGCACAGGGTAAGAGTGAAAAACTGTTTTTT
CASSLLAQGKSEKLFF
>once|.|TRBJ2-1|TRBV30
TGTGCCTGGGGGACGACGGACCGCAATGAGCAGTTCTTC
CAWGTTDRNEQFF
>.|.|TRBJ1-2|TRBV5-6
TGTGCCAGCAGCCCGACTGGTAGTAGACACTATGGCTACACCTTC
CASSPTGSRHYGYTF